This T cell receptor (beta chain) stems from a study of blood T cell repertoires in COVID-19. The wider study: Sites across the United States, Italy and Spain contributed samples from acute and convalescent COVID-19. In each case, the material was cDNA or gDNA derived from T cells, B-cell-depleted T cells, or PBMCs.

How the authors handled the data: Quantification of nucleated cells was approximated via reference gene primer amplification. The assay was immunoSEQ multiplex PCR, and TCRdb's table has in-frame clones only and misses some. That table gives V, J and clone size, and the DNA gave D and trimming. The repertoire has approximately 200,000 clones, approximately 80% of them found once; the top ten carry 6.5% to 8.5%. Assignment of participants to cohorts was predicated upon participant-reported clinical history. Germline assignment: CDR1 LNHDA and CDR2 SQIVND (reference sequence). Unmatched junction bases numbered 15, after V lost 5 bases and J lost 3 bases. The CDR3 runs 18 residues.

Sequencing input: PBMCs or T cells enriched from blood (not recorded which). The V and J genes are TRBV19 and TRBJ2-3, with TRBD2 identical over 9 bases. The source is a woman aged 40 to 50 with acute COVID-19. The CDR3 bases are TGTGCCAGTAGTTCCCGGGTAGCGGGAGTTACAGGTACAGATACGCAGTATTTT. Translating gives CASSSRVAGVTGTDTQYF. Full variable domain (missing parts from reference TRBV19 and TRBJ2-3): DGGITQSPKYLFRKEGQNVTLSCEQNLNHDAMYWYRQDPGQGLRLIYYSQIVNDFQKGDIAEGYSVSREKKESFPLTVTSAQKNPTAFYLCASSSRVAGVTGTDTQYFGPGTRLTVL.